Described below is a single T cell receptor (beta chain) sequence and its context. Trimming took off 3 bases at V and 6 bases at J, with 24 bases between the two ends. The germline V gene has CDR1 GTSNPN and CDR2 SVGIG (reference sequence). The CDR3 spans 17 residues. The table came from immunoSEQ multiplex PCR; TCRdb's copy has only in-frame clones and leaves some out. This table has hundreds of thousands of clones, about 89% appearing once. The data were obtained in a study of blood T cell repertoires in COVID-19. The material sequenced was peripheral blood. The sequence derives from a woman aged 30 to 39 with acute or convalescent COVID-19. The gene calls are TRBV30 and TRBJ1-5; tentatively, D is TRBD1 (5 bases). In DNA, the CDR3 is TGTGCCTGGAGCTACAGACTAAGCGGGCAGGGCGCTCAGCCCCAGCATTTT. Its protein is CAWSYRLSGQGAQPQHF.